This entry describes one T cell receptor beta chain. The CDR3 has 13 amino acids. V trimming: 3 bases; J trimming: 8 bases; junction bases outside the gene matches: 6. Germline loops: CDR1 SGHDN, CDR2 FVKESK. This sample stems from a study of blood T cell repertoires in COVID-19. Turning to the study itself: Sites in the United States, Italy and Spain provided acute and convalescent COVID-19 samples. Sample material is recorded as cDNA or gDNA derived from T cells, B-cell-depleted T cells, or PBMCs.

In the original analysis: Quantification of nucleated cells was approximated via reference gene primer amplification. Generated by immunoSEQ multiplex PCR, the TCRdb table keeps only in-frame clones and is missing some. V, J and clone size are those of that table, while D and trimming were read from the DNA. The table records about 160,000 clones, approximately 84% of them present only once. The receptor was isolated from a man between 18 and 35 years old with active or convalescent COVID-19. Sequenced input: peripheral blood. The J gene is TRBJ1-2, the V gene TRBV14, with 7 bases lining up with TRBD1. Here the CDR3 DNA reads TGTGCCAGCAGCCAGATGACAGGGACCGGCTACACCTTC. It encodes CASSQMTGTGYTF.